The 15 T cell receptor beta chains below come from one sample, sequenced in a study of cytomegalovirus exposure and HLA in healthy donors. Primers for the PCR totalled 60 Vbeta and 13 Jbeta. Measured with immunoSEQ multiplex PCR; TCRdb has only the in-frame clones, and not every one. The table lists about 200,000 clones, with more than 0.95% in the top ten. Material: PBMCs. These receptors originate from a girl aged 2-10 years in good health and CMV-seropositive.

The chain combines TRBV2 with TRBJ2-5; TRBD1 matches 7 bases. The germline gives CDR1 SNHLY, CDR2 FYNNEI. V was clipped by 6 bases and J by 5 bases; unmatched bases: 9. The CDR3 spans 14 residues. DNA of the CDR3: TGTGCCAGCAGACGACCACAGGGGAAGGAGACCCAGTACTTC. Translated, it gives CASRRPQGKETQYF.

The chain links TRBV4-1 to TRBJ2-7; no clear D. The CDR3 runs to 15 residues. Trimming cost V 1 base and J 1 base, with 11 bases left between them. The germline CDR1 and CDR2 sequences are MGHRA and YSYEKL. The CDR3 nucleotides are TGCGCCAGCAGCCAAGGGCTCCAAAAATCCTACGAGCAGTACTTC. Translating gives CASSQGLQKSYEQYF.

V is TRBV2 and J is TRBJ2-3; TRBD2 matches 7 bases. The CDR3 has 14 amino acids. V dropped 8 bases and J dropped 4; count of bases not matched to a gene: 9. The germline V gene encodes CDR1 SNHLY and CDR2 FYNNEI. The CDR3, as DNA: TGTGCCAGCTGGGGCGGGAGTAACGCAGATACGCAGTATTTT. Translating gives CASWGGSNADTQYF.

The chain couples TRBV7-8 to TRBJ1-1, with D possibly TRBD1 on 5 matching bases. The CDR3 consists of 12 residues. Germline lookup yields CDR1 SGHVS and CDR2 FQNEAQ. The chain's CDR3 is CASGRGVTEAFF. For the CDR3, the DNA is TGTGCGTCAGGGCGTGGAGTCACTGAAGCTTTCTTT.

The CDR3 loop reads CASGWRDGNTIYF. Here the CDR3 DNA reads TGTGCCAGCGGGTGGCGGGACGGAAACACCATATATTTT. The rearrangement uses TRBV27 and TRBJ1-3; tentatively, D is TRBD1 (5 bases). The CDR3 totals 13 residues. The germline gives CDR1 MNHEY, CDR2 SMNVEV (reference sequence). V lost 8 bases and J 4 bases, leaving 12 bases between the germline ends.

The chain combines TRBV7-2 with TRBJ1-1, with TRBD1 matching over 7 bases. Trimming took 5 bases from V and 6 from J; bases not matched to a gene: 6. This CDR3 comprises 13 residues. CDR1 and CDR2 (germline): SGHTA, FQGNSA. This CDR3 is CASSQTGEAEAFF. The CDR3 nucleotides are TGTGCCAGCAGCCAAACAGGGGAGGCTGAAGCTTTCTTT. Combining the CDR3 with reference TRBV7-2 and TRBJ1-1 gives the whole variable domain GAGVSQSPSNKVTEKGKDVELRCDPISGHTALYWYRQSLGQGLEFLIYFQGNSAPDKSGLPSDRFSAERTGGSVSTLTIQRTQQEDSAVYLCASSQTGEAEAFFGQGTRLTVV.

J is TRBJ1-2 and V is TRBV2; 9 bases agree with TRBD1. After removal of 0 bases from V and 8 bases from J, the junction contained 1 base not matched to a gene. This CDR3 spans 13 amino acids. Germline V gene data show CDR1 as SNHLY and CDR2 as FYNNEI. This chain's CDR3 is CASSEAGTGGYTF. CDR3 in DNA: TGTGCCAGCAGTGAAGCAGGGACAGGGGGCTACACCTTC.

The CDR3 nucleotides are TGTGCCAGCAGCTTGTGGGACAGGGAAAACTATGGCTACACCTTC. The encoded protein is CASSLWDRENYGYTF. The chain carries TRBV5-6 and TRBJ1-2; 9 bases align to TRBD1. V gave up 1 base and J gave up 2 bases; unmatched junction bases: 3. Germline loops: CDR1 SGHDT, CDR2 YYEEEE. The CDR3 sequence is 15 residues long. Full variable domain (remainder filled in from reference TRBV5-6 and TRBJ1-2): DAGVTQSPTHLIKTRGQQVTLRCSPKSGHDTVSWYQQALGQGPQFIFQYYEEEERQRGNFPDRFSGHQFPNYSSELNVNALLLGDSALYLCASSLWDRENYGYTFGSGTRLTVV.

CDR3 coding DNA: TGCGCCAGCAAGGACAGGGGAAGCGAGACCCAGTACTTC. As protein: CASKDRGSETQYF. The chain employs TRBV10-2 and TRBJ2-5; 9 bases align to TRBD1. CDR1 is WSHSY and CDR2 is SAAADI in the germline V gene. The V segment lost 7 bases and the J segment 5 bases; nucleotides outside the gene matches: 5. The CDR3 length is 13 residues.

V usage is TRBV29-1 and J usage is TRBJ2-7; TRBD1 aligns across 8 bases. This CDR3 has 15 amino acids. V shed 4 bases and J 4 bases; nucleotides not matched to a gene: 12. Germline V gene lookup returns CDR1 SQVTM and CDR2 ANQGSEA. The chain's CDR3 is CSVAEDRAGVYEQYF. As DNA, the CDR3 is TGCAGCGTTGCAGAGGACAGGGCAGGGGTATACGAGCAGTACTTC.

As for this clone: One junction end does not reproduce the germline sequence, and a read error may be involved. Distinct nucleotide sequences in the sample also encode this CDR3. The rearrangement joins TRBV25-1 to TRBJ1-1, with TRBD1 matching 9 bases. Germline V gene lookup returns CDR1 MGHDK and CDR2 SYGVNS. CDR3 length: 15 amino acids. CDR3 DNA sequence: TGTGCCAGCAGTGAATGGGACAGGGTGAACACCGAAGCTTTCTTT. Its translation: CASSEWDRVNTEAFF.

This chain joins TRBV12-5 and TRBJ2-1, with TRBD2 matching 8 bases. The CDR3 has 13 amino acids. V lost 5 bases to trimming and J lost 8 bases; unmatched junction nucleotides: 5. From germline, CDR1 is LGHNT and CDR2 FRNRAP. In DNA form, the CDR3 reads TGTGCTAGTGGTCCAGCGGGAGAAGATGAGCAGTTCTTC. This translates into CASGPAGEDEQFF.

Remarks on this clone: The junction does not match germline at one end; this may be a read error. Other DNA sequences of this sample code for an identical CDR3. The CDR3, as DNA: TGCGCTAGCAGCCCCCTAGAGGGGGTCACCGGGGAGCTGTTTTTT. Translated, it gives CASSPLEGVTGELFF. The chain combines TRBV4-1 with TRBJ2-2, with D perhaps matching TRBD1 (6 bases). Germline V lookup: CDR1 MGHRA, CDR2 YSYEKL. This CDR3 comprises 15 residues.

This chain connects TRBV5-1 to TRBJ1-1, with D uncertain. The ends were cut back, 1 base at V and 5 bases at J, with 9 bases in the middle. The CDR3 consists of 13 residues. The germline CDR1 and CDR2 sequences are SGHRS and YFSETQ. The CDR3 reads CASSLLPGTEAFF. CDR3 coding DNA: TGCGCCAGCAGCTTGTTACCGGGAACTGAAGCTTTCTTT.

This CDR3 reads CAWSATSGRAQYF. CDR3 in DNA: TGTGCCTGGAGTGCGACTAGCGGGAGGGCGCAGTATTTT. The chain employs TRBV30 and TRBJ2-3; 14 positions agree with TRBD2. The CDR3 contains 13 residues. The J segment lost 10 bases and the V segment lost 1 base, leaving 1 base of the junction unmatched. The germline V gene encodes CDR1 GTSNPN and CDR2 SVGIG (reference sequence). The whole variable domain, filled in from reference TRBV30 and TRBJ2-3, reads SQTIHQWPATLVQPVGSPLSLECTVEGTSNPNLYWYRQAAGRGLQLLFYSVGIGQISSEVPQNLSASRPQDRQFILSSKKLLLSDSGFYLCAWSATSGRAQYFGPGTRLTVL.